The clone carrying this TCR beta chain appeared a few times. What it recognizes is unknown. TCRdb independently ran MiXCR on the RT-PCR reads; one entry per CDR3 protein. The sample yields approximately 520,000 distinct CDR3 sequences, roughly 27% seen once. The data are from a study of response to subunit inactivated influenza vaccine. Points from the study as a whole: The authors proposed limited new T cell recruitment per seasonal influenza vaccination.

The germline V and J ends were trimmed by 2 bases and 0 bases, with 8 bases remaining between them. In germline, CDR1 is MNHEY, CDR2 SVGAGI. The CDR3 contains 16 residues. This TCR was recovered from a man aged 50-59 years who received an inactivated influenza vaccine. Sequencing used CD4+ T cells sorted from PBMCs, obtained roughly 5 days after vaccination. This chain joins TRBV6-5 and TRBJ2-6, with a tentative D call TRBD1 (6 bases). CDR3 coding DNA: TGTGCCAGCAGTTACCCGGACAGCTCTGGGGCCAACGTCCTGACTTTC. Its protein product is CASSYPDSSGANVLTF.